This TCR beta chain was sequenced in a study of blood T cell repertoires in COVID-19. Across the whole study: Samples of COVID-19 (acute and convalescent) were obtained from the United States, Italy and Spain.

Authors' processing steps: Nucleated cell number was recorded as an estimate derived from reference gene primer amplification. Sequencing was performed with immunoSEQ multiplex PCR; in TCRdb, only in-frame clones are kept and a portion is missing. The V and J calls and clone size are taken from that table; D and trimming were inferred from the DNA. Among 350,000 or so clones listed, 65% to 85% were seen once. The V gene's germline CDR1 is SGHRS and CDR2 YFSETQ. Deletions cut 0 bases from V and 6 bases from J, with 7 bases between. This CDR3 has 14 amino acids. J is TRBJ1-6 and V is TRBV5-1; weak D call: TRBD1 (5 bases). This TCR came from a man aged 25-40 years with active or convalescent COVID-19. The specimen sequenced was peripheral blood. Here the CDR3 reads CASSLGQSNSPLHF. CDR3 sequence (DNA): TGCGCCAGCAGCTTGGGACAGTCTAATTCACCCCTCCACTTT.